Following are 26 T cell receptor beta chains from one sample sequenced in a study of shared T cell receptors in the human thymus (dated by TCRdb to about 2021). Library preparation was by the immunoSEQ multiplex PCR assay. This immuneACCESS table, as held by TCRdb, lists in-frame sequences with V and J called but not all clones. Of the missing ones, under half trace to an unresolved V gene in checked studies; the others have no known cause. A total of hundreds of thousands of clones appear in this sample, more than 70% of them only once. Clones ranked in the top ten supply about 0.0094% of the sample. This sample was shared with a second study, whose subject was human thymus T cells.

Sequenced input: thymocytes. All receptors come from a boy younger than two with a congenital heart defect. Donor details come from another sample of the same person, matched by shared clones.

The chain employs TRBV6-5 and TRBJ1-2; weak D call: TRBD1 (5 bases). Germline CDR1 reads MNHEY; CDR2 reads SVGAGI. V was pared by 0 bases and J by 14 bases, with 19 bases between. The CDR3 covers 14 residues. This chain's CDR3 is CASSYSGLRTTSTF. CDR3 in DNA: TGTGCCAGCAGTTACTCGGGACTCAGGACCACTAGTACCTTC.

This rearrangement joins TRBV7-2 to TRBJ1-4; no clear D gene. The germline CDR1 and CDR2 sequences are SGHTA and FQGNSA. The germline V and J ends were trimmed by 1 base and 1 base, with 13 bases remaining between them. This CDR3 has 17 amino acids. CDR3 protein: CASSLGGGLKTNEKLFF. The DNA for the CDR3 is TGTGCCAGCAGCTTAGGCGGAGGGTTGAAAACTAATGAAAAACTGTTTTTT. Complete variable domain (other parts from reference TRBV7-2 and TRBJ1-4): GAGVSQSPSNKVTEKGKDVELRCDPISGHTALYWYRQSLGQGLEFLIYFQGNSAPDKSGLPSDRFSAERTGGSVSTLTIQRTQQEDSAVYLCASSLGGGLKTNEKLFFGSGTQLSVL.

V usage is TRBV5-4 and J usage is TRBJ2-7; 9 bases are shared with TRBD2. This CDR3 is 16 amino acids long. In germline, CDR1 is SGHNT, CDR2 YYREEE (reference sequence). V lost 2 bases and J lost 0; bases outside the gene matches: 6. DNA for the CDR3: TGTGCCAGCAGCTTTACCTCTAGCGGGATCTCCTACGAGCAGTACTTC. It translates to CASSFTSSGISYEQYF.

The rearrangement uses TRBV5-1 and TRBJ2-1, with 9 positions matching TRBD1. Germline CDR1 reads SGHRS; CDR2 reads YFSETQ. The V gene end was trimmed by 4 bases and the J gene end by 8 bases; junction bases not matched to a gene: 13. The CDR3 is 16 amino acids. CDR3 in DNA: TGCGCCAGCAGCCCGATCCCGGGACAGGGATGGGATGAGCAGTTCTTC. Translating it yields CASSPIPGQGWDEQFF.

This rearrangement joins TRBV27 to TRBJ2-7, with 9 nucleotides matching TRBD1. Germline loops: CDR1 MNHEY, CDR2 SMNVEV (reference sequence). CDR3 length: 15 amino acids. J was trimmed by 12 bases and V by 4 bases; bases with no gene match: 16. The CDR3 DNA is TGTGCCAGCAGTTCCCCACCGGGACAGGGTATCCGAAGGTACTTC. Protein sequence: CASSSPPGQGIRRYF.

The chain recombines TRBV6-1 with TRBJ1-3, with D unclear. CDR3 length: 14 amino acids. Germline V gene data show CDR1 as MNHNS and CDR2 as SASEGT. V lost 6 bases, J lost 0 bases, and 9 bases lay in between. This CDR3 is CASRPGSSGNTIYF. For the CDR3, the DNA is TGTGCCAGCAGACCCGGGAGCTCTGGAAACACCATATATTTT.

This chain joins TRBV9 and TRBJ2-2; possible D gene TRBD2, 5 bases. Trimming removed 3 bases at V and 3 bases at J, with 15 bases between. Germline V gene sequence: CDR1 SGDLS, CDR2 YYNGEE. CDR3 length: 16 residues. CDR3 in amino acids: CASSAHILGDTGELFF. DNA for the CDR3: TGTGCCAGCAGCGCCCATATACTAGGTGACACCGGGGAGCTGTTTTTT.

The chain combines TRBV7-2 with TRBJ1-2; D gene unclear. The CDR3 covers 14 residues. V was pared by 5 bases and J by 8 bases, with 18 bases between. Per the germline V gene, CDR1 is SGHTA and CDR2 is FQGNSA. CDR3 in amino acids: CASSPGGLRRGYTF. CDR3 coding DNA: TGTGCCAGCAGCCCGGGAGGGTTACGAAGGGGCTACACCTTC.

CDR3 sequence: CASSPEAGQGYEQYF. The DNA of the CDR3 is TGTGCCAGCTCACCAGAGGCGGGACAGGGCTACGAGCAGTACTTC. This chain links TRBV18 with TRBJ2-7; the match to TRBD1 covers 9 bases. J lost 3 bases, V lost 2 bases, and 5 bases had no gene match. The CDR3 has 15 amino acids. From germline, CDR1 is KGHSH and CDR2 LQKENI.

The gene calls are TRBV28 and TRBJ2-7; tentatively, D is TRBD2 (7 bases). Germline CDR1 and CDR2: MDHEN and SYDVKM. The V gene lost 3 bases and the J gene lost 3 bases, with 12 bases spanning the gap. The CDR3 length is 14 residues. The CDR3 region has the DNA TGTGCCAGCAGTTTGGGGGGGGCAGACTACGAGCAGTACTTC. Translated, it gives CASSLGGADYEQYF. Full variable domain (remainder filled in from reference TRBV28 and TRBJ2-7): DVKVTQSSRYLVKRTGEKVFLECVQDMDHENMFWYRQDPGLGLRLIYFSYDVKMKEKGDIPEGYSVSREKKERFSLILESASTNQTSMYLCASSLGGADYEQYFGPGTRLTVT.

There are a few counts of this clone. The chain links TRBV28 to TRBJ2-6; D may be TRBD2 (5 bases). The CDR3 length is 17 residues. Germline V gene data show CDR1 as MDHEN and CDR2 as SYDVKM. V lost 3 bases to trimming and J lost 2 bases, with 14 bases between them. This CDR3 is CASSLFRGIPGANVLTF. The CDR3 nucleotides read TGTGCCAGCAGTTTGTTTCGGGGAATCCCTGGGGCCAACGTCCTGACTTTC.

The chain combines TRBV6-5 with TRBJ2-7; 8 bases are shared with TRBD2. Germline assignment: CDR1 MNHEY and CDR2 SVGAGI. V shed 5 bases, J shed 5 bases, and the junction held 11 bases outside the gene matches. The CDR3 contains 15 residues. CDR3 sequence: CASSPTRGGNNEQYF. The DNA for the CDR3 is TGTGCCAGCAGTCCAACCCGCGGGGGGAACAACGAGCAGTACTTC.

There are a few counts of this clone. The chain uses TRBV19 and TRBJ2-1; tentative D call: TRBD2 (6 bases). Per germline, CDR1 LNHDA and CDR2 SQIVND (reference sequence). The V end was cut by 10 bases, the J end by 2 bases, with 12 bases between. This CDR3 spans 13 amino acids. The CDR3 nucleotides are TGTGCCACCCGGGACTTGGCCTACAATGAGCAGTTCTTC. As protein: CATRDLAYNEQFF.

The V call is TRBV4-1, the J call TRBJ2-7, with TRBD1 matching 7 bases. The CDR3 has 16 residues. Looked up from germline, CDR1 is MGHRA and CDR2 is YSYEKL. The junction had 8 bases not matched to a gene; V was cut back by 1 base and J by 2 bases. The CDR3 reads CASSQGLGTEPYEQYF. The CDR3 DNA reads TGCGCCAGCAGCCAAGGCCTAGGGACAGAACCCTACGAGCAGTACTTC.

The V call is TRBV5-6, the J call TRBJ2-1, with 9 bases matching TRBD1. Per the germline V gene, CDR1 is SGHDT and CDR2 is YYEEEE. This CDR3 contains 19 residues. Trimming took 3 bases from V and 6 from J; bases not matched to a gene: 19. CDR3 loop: CASSWVHPSDRGITNEQFF. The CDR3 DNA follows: TGTGCCAGCAGCTGGGTCCATCCGTCTGACAGGGGGATCACCAATGAGCAGTTCTTC.

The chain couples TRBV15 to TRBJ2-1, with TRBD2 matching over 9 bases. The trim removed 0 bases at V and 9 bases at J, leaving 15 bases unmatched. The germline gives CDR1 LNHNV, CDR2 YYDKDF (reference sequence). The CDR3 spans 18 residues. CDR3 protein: CATSRDPRGSGSYGEQFF. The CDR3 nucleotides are TGTGCCACCAGCAGAGATCCCCGAGGTAGCGGGAGTTATGGTGAGCAGTTCTTC.

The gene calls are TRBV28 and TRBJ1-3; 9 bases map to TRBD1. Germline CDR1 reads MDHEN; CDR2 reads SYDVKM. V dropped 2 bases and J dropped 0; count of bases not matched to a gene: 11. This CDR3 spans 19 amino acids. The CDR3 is CASSLGPEGQGNSGNTIYF. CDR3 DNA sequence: TGTGCCAGCAGTTTAGGACCCGAGGGACAGGGAAACTCTGGAAACACCATATATTTT.

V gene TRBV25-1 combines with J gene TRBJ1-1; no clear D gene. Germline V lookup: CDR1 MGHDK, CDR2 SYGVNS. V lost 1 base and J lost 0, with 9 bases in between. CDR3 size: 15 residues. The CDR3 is CASSESADLNTEAFF. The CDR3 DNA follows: TGTGCCAGCAGTGAATCCGCGGACTTGAACACTGAAGCTTTCTTT.

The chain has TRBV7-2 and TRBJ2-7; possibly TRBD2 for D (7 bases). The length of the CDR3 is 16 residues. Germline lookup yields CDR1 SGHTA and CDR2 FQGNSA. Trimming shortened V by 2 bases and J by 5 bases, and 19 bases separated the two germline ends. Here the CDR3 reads CASSLCGRGLFNEQYF. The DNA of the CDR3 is TGTGCCAGCAGCTTATGTGGGCGGGGGCTTTTTAACGAGCAGTACTTC.

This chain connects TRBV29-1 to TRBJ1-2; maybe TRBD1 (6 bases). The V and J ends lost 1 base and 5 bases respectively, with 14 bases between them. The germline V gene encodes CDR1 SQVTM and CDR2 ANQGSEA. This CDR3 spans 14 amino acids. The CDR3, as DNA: TGCAGCGTTGAAGGTTTGGGACACCAATATGGCTACACCTTC. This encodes CSVEGLGHQYGYTF.

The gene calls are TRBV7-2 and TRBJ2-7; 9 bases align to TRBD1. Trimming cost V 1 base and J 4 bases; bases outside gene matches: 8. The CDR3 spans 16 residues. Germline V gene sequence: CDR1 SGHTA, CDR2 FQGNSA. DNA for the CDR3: TGTGCCAGCAGCTTAGACCTAGGACAGGGGCGATACGAGCAGTACTTC. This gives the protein CASSLDLGQGRYEQYF. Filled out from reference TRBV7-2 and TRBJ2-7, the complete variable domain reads GAGVSQSPSNKVTEKGKDVELRCDPISGHTALYWYRQSLGQGLEFLIYFQGNSAPDKSGLPSDRFSAERTGGSVSTLTIQRTQQEDSAVYLCASSLDLGQGRYEQYFGPGTRLTVT.

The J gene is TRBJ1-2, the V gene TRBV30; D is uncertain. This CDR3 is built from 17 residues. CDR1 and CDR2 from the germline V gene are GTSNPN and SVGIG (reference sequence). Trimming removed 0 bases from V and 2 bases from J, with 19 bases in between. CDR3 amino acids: CAWSVRSGLAGNYGYTF. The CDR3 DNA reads TGTGCCTGGAGTGTACGATCGGGTCTGGCGGGAAACTATGGCTACACCTTC.

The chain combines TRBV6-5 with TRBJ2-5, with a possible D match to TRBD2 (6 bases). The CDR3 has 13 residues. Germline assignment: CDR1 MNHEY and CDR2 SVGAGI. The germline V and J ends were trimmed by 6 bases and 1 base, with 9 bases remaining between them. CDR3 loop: CASRGGTQETQYF. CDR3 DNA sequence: TGTGCCAGCAGGGGCGGGACCCAAGAGACCCAGTACTTC.

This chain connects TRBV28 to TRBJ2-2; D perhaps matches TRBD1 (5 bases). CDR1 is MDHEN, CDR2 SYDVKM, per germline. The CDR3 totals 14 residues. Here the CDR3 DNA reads TGTGCATTAAGGGGAAAAGCGAACACCGGGGAGCTGTTTTTT. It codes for CALRGKANTGELFF.

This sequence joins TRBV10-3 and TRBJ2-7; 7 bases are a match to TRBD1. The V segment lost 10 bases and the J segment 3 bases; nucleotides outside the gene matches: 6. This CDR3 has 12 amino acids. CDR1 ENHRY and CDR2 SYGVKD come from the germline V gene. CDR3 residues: CATWTGNYEQYF. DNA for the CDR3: TGTGCCACCTGGACAGGAAACTACGAGCAGTACTTC.

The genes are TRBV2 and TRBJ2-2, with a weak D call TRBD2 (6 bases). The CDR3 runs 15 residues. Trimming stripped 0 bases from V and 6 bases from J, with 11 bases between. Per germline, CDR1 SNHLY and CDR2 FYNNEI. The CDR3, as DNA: TGTGCCAGCAGTGAAGCGCTTCCGGGGGCCGGGGAGCTGTTTTTT. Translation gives CASSEALPGAGELFF.